The 20 T cell receptor beta chains in this list originate from one sample, sequenced in a study of blood T cell repertoires in COVID-19. TCRdb's table, derived via immunoSEQ multiplex PCR, lists solely in-frame clones and lacks some. The sample yields 250,000 to 300,000 clones, about nine tenths seen once. Sequenced: PBMCs or T cells enriched from blood (not recorded which). These receptors were obtained from a woman aged 40 to 50 with acute COVID-19.

The chain recombines TRBV28 with TRBJ2-6; 12 bases match TRBD1. Germline V gene sequence: CDR1 MDHEN, CDR2 SYDVKM. This CDR3 has 18 residues. Trimming removed 3 bases from V and 2 bases from J; junction bases left unmatched: 5. CDR3 loop: CASSLGGQGAAGANVLTF. As DNA, the CDR3 is TGTGCCAGCAGTTTGGGGGGACAGGGGGCTGCTGGGGCCAACGTCCTGACTTTC.

This chain joins TRBV9 and TRBJ1-4; D gene uncertain. The V gene lost 6 bases and the J gene lost 4 bases, with 16 bases spanning the gap. Germline CDR1 is SGDLS and CDR2 is YYNGEE. This CDR3 is built from 15 residues. CDR3 sequence (DNA): TGTGCCAGCAACCAAGATGGGAGAAGTAATGAAAAACTGTTTTTT. It encodes CASNQDGRSNEKLFF.

The rearrangement joins TRBV6-5 to TRBJ2-2; 9 bases are a match to TRBD1. Germline V CDR1 and CDR2: MNHEY, SVGAGI. The CDR3 covers 14 residues. Trimming took 5 bases from V and 3 from J; bases not matched to a gene: 1. The CDR3 DNA is TGTGCCAGCAGTACAGGGGGCGACACCGGGGAGCTGTTTTTT. It yields the protein CASSTGGDTGELFF.

V usage is TRBV4-1 and J usage is TRBJ1-4; the D is unclear. The germline V gene has CDR1 MGHRA and CDR2 YSYEKL. The CDR3 totals 12 residues. Trimming took 1 base from V and 6 from J, leaving 3 bases between them. CDR3 region: CASSQADEKLFF. CDR3 coding DNA: TGCGCCAGCAGCCAAGCAGATGAAAAACTGTTTTTT.

This chain joins TRBV7-2 and TRBJ2-2; the D gene is possibly TRBD1 (6 bases). Germline CDR1 SGHTA, CDR2 FQGNSA. V was clipped by 1 base and J by 7 bases, with 16 bases between them. The CDR3 is 16 amino acids. CDR3 DNA: TGTGCCAGCAGCTTAGGTGGGGCCAGGGGAGTCGGGGAGCTGTTTTTT. Its translation: CASSLGGARGVGELFF.

The chain combines TRBV28 with TRBJ2-7; possibly TRBD2 for D (6 bases). From germline, CDR1 is MDHEN and CDR2 SYDVKM. V lost 8 bases and J lost 1, with 15 bases in between. CDR3 size: 14 residues. CDR3 residues: CASGLSGHSYEQYF. CDR3 DNA: TGTGCCAGCGGACTATCGGGGCATTCCTACGAGCAGTACTTC. Full variable domain (missing parts from reference TRBV28 and TRBJ2-7): DVKVTQSSRYLVKRTGEKVFLECVQDMDHENMFWYRQDPGLGLRLIYFSYDVKMKEKGDIPEGYSVSREKKERFSLILESASTNQTSMYLCASGLSGHSYEQYFGPGTRLTVT.

This sequence joins TRBV11-1 and TRBJ2-1, with a tentative D call TRBD2 (5 bases). This CDR3 region has 16 residues. The germline CDR1 and CDR2 sequences are SGHAT and FQDESV (reference sequence). Between the trimmed V and J ends, which lost 2 bases and 0 bases, there was a span of 11 bases. The CDR3 loop reads CASSLMSGSSYNEQFF. In DNA, the CDR3 is TGTGCCAGCAGCTTAATGTCGGGGTCCTCCTACAATGAGCAGTTCTTC. Using reference TRBV11-1 and TRBJ2-1 for the parts outside the CDR3, the full variable domain is EAEVAQSPRYKITEKSQAVAFWCDPISGHATLYWYRQILGQGPELLVQFQDESVVDDSQLPKDRFSAERLKGVDSTLKIQPAELGDSAMYLCASSLMSGSSYNEQFFGPGTRLTVL.

As for this clone: The junction does not match germline at one end; this may be a read error. The chain carries TRBV7-9 and TRBJ2-1; no definite D call. Germline V gene data show CDR1 as SEHNR and CDR2 as FQNEAQ (reference sequence). The CDR3 length is 14 residues. The CDR3: CASSFRSVPNQQFF. DNA for the CDR3: TGTGCCAGCAGCTTTCGGAGTGTCCCCAATCAGCAGTTCTTC.

The V and J genes are TRBV11-2 and TRBJ2-7; D is ambiguous. Germline V gene data show CDR1 as SGHAT and CDR2 as FQNNGV. CDR3 length: 12 amino acids. The V and J ends lost 3 bases and 9 bases respectively, with 12 bases between them. The CDR3 DNA sequence: TGTGCCAGCAGCTTCACCCATTCGGGGCAGTACTTC. Its protein is CASSFTHSGQYF. Supplemented by reference TRBV11-2 and TRBJ2-7, the full variable domain reads EAGVAQSPRYKIIEKRQSVAFWCNPISGHATLYWYQQILGQGPKLLIQFQNNGVVDDSQLPKDRFSAERLKGVDSTLKIQPAKLEDSAVYLCASSFTHSGQYFGPGTRLTVT.

In this sample, this clone turned up once. V gene TRBV2 combines with J gene TRBJ1-1, with D maybe TRBD1 (6 bases). V was cut by 6 bases and J by 1 base, with 12 bases left in between. This CDR3 spans 14 amino acids. Germline CDR1 and CDR2: SNHLY and FYNNEI. DNA for the CDR3: TGTGCCAGCAGCGCGAGGGGGACGAACACTGAAGCTTTCTTT. Translation gives CASSARGTNTEAFF.

J is TRBJ2-2 and V is TRBV5-1; possibly TRBD1 for D (6 bases). The germline V and J ends were trimmed by 4 bases and 7 bases, with 14 bases remaining between them. This CDR3 is built from 14 residues. CDR1 and CDR2 (germline): SGHRS, YFSETQ. CDR3 nucleotides: TGCGCCAGCAGCCCTCAGGGGAAGGACGGGGAGCTGTTTTTT. As protein: CASSPQGKDGELFF.

J is TRBJ1-2 and V is TRBV28; TRBD1 is a possible D gene (6 bases). The CDR3 covers 15 residues. The germline V gene has CDR1 MDHEN and CDR2 SYDVKM. V lost 2 bases, J lost 4 bases, and 14 bases lay in between. CDR3 nucleotides: TGTGCCAGCAGTTTAAGGTCGGGACATAGCTATGGCTACACCTTC. Residues: CASSLRSGHSYGYTF.

V usage is TRBV15 and J usage is TRBJ2-1; D is unresolved. The germline gives CDR1 LNHNV, CDR2 YYDKDF (reference sequence). V lost 5 bases and J lost 0, with 8 bases in between. The CDR3 is 14 amino acids. This CDR3 reads CATSPHSSYNEQFF. The CDR3, as DNA: TGTGCCACCAGCCCTCACAGCTCCTACAATGAGCAGTTCTTC.

This chain joins TRBV28 and TRBJ2-5, with TRBD1 identical over 7 bases. Germline V gene lookup returns CDR1 MDHEN and CDR2 SYDVKM. The junction had 8 bases not matched to a gene; V was cut back by 6 bases and J by 1 base. The CDR3 consists of 15 residues. The CDR3 protein is CASSLKRGLQETQYF. As DNA, the CDR3 is TGTGCCAGCAGCCTTAAGAGGGGGCTCCAAGAGACCCAGTACTTC.

This clone was recorded once. The chain links TRBV3-1 (or the pseudogene TRBV3-2) to TRBJ1-5, with D perhaps matching TRBD1 (6 bases). The CDR3 is 14 amino acids. The germline CDR1 and CDR2 sequences are LGHDT and YNNKEL (reference sequence). Trimming pared 5 bases from V and 3 bases from J, leaving 11 bases between. This chain's CDR3 is CASSGDRYNQPQHF. The CDR3 DNA is TGTGCCAGCAGCGGAGACAGGTACAATCAGCCCCAGCATTTT.

This chain connects TRBV19 to TRBJ1-4; D remains ambiguous. Trimming stripped 3 bases from V and 0 bases from J, with 5 bases between. The CDR3 totals 14 residues. CDR1 is LNHDA, CDR2 SQIVND, per germline (reference sequence). CDR3 loop: CASSMTTTNEKLFF. The CDR3 DNA is TGTGCCAGTAGTATGACAACAACTAATGAAAAACTGTTTTTT.

The chain links TRBV7-2 to TRBJ2-7, with D perhaps TRBD2 (7 bases). CDR3 length equals 16 residues. Between the trimmed V and J ends, which lost 5 bases and 4 bases, there was a span of 21 bases. Germline V gives CDR1 SGHTA, CDR2 FQGNSA. The CDR3: CASSMNGGGGLYEQYF. CDR3 bases: TGTGCCAGCAGCATGAATGGTGGCGGGGGCCTTTACGAGCAGTACTTC.

The J gene is TRBJ1-5, the V gene TRBV30; TRBD1 matches at 8 bases. There are 12 residues in the CDR3. Losses at the gene ends were 7 bases for V and 7 bases for J; bases not matched to a gene: 6. From germline, CDR1 is GTSNPN and CDR2 SVGIG (reference sequence). Written as DNA, the CDR3 is TGTGCCTACCGGACAGGGCGGCAGCCCCAGCATTTT. As protein: CAYRTGRQPQHF.

V and J are TRBV4-1 and TRBJ1-5; 10 positions match TRBD1. V lost 4 bases to trimming and J lost 5 bases; unmatched junction nucleotides: 2. From germline, CDR1 is MGHRA and CDR2 YSYEKL. This CDR3 spans 14 amino acids. The CDR3 here is CASSLGQGYQPQHF. The CDR3 DNA sequence: TGCGCCAGCAGCCTGGGACAGGGGTATCAGCCCCAGCATTTT.

This chain connects TRBV13 to TRBJ1-2; unclear D gene. The ends were cut back, 4 bases at V and 3 bases at J, with 3 bases in the middle. Looked up from germline, CDR1 is PRHDT and CDR2 is FYEKMQ (reference sequence). The CDR3 loop spans 11 amino acids. CDR3 in amino acids: CASSSYYGYTF. The CDR3 DNA reads TGTGCCAGCAGCTCCTACTATGGCTACACCTTC.